This TCR beta chain originates from a study of T cells in Graves' hyperthyroidism and ophthalmopathy. Broader study findings: Clonotypes that were expanded in thyroid above 0.001 mostly appeared in blood too.

Authors of the study amplified TCR beta CDR3 regions from RNA transcripts. A set of HTBI primers served as the primers for a first-round RT-PCR of the TCR CDR3. TCRdb called the multiplex PCR reads again in MiXCR, with one record for every CDR3 protein. The sample lists about 200,000 distinct CDR3 sequences, approximately 16% occurring once. Losses at the gene ends were 0 bases for V and 2 bases for J; bases not matched to a gene: 8. This CDR3 is 17 amino acids long. The V gene's germline CDR1 is SGDLS and CDR2 YYNGEE. The PBMCs studied were ones that came from 8 to 10 ml fresh peripheral blood. A word on this clonotype: The antigen is unknown.

Source material: blood. This clonotype originated in a woman aged 50 to 60 with Graves' hyperthyroidism. The gene calls are TRBV9 and TRBJ2-3; TRBD2 agrees at 8 bases. Written as DNA, the CDR3 is TGTGCCAGCAGCGTAGTCGCACAACTAGCGGTCACAGATACGCAGTATTTT. Encoded protein: CASSVVAQLAVTDTQYF.